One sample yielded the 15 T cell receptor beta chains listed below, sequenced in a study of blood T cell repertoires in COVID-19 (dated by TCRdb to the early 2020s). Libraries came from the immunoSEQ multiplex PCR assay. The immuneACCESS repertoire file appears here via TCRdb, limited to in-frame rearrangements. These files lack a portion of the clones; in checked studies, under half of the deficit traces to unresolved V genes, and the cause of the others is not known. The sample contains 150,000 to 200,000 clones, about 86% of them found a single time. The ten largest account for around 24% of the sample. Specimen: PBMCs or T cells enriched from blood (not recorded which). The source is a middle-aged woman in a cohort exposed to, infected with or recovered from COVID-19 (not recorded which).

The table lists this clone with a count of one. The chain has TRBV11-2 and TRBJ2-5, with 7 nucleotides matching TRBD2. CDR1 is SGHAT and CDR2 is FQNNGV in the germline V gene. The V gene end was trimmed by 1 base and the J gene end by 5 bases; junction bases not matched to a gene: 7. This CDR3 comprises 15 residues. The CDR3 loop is CASSLGWGGVETQYF. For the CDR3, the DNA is TGTGCCAGCAGCTTAGGTTGGGGGGGAGTCGAGACCCAGTACTTC.

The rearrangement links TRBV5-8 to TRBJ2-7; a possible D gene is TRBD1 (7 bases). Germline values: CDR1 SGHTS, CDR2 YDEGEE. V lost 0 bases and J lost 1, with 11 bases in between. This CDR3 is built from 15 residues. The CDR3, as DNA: TGTGCCAGCAGCTTGGCGTCAGGGGGGTCCTACGAGCAGTACTTC. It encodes CASSLASGGSYEQYF.

This CDR3 is CASSLGQNEQFF. CDR3 nucleotides: TGTGCCAGTAGCCTGGGCCAGAATGAGCAGTTCTTC. This sequence joins TRBV19 and TRBJ2-1; D is ambiguous. CDR3 size: 12 residues. With 6 bases removed from V and 7 bases from J, the gap between germline ends came to 10 bases. Looked up from germline, CDR1 is LNHDA and CDR2 is SQIVND (reference sequence).

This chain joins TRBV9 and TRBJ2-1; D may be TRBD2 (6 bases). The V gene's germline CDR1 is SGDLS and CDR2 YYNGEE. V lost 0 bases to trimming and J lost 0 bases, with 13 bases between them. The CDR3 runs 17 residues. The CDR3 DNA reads TGTGCCAGCAGCGTAGAGGCGGGGTTGAGCTCCTACAATGAGCAGTTCTTC. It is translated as CASSVEAGLSSYNEQFF. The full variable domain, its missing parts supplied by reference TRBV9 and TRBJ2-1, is DSGVTQTPKHLITATGQRVTLRCSPRSGDLSVYWYQQSLDQGLQFLIQYYNGEERAKGNILERFSAQQFPDLHSELNLSSLELGDSALYFCASSVEAGLSSYNEQFFGPGTRLTVL.

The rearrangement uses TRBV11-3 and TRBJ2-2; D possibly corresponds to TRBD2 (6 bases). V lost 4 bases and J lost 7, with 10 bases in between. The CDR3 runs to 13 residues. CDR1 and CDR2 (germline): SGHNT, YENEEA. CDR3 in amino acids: CASSSGGFGELFF. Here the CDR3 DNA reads TGTGCCAGCAGCTCAGGAGGGTTCGGGGAGCTGTTTTTT.

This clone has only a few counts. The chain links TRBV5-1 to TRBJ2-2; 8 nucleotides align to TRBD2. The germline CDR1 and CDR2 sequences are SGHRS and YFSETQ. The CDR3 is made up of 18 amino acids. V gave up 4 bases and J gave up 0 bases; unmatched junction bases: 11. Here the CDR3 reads CASSPSPPSGPNTGELFF. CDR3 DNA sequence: TGCGCCAGCAGCCCGTCCCCCCCTAGCGGGCCGAACACCGGGGAGCTGTTTTTT.

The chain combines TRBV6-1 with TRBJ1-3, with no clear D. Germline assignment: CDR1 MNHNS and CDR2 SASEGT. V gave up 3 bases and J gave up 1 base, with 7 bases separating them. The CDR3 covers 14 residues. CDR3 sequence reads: CASSEPGSGNTIYF. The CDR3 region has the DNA TGTGCCAGCAGTGAGCCAGGTTCTGGAAACACCATATATTTT.

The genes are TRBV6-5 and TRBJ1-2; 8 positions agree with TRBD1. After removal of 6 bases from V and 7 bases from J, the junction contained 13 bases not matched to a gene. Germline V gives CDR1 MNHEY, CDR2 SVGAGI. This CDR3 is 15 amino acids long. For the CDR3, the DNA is TGTGCCAGCAGACAAACGACAGGGGCTCAGAGTGGCTACACCTTC. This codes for CASRQTTGAQSGYTF.

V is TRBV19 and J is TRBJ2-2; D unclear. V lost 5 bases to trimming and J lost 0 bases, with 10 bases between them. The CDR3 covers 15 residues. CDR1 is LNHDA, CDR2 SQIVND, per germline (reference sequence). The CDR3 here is CASSRNSPNTGELFF. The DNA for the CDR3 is TGTGCCAGTAGTCGCAACTCACCGAACACCGGGGAGCTGTTTTTT.

Here the CDR3 reads CASSSGTGTREQYF. The CDR3 coding sequence is TGTGCCAGCAGTTCAGGGACAGGTACGCGTGAGCAGTACTTC. This chain links TRBV28 with TRBJ2-7, with 8 positions matching TRBD1. CDR1 is MDHEN and CDR2 is SYDVKM in the germline V gene. The CDR3 has 14 residues. Trimming removed 4 bases from V and 7 bases from J; junction bases left unmatched: 9.

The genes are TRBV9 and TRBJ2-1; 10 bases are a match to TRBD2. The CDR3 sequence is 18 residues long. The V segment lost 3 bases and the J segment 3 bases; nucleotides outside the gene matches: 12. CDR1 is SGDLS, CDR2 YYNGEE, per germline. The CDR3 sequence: CASSAPPAGGPSYNEQFF. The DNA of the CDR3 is TGTGCCAGCAGCGCACCCCCAGCGGGAGGGCCTAGCTACAATGAGCAGTTCTTC.

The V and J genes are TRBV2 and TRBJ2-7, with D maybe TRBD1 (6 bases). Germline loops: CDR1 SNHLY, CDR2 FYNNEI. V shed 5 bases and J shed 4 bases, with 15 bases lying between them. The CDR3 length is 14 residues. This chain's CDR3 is CASSWDTQNYEQYF. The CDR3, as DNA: TGTGCCAGCAGTTGGGACACCCAGAATTACGAGCAGTACTTC.

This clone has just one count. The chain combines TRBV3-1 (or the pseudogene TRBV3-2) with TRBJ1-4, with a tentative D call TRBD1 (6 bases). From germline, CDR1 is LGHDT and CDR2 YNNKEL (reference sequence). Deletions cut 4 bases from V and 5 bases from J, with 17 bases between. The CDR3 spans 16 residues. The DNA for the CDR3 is TGTGCCAGCAGCCGCATACCAGACAGGCCGAATGAAAAACTGTTTTTT. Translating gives CASSRIPDRPNEKLFF.

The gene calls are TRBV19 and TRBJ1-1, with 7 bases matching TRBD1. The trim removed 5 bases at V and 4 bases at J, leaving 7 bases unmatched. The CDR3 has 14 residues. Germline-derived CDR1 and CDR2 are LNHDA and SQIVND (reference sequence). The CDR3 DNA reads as TGTGCCAGTAGTCTAGGGGGCGGGATCACTGAAGCTTTCTTT. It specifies CASSLGGGITEAFF.

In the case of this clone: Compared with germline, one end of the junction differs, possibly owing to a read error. The CDR3 spells CASRLALTPSYEQYF. The CDR3 coding sequence is TGCGCCAGCAGGTTGGCCCTGACACCATCCTACGAGCAGTACTTC. The V gene is TRBV5-1, the J gene TRBJ2-7; D ambiguous. CDR1 SGHRS and CDR2 YFSETQ come from the germline V gene. The CDR3 sequence is 15 residues long. The full variable domain, completed using reference TRBV5-1 and TRBJ2-7, is KAGVTQTPRYLIKTRGQQVTLSCSPISGHRSVSWYQQTPGQGLQFLFEYFSETQRNKGNFPGRFSGRQFSNSRSEMNVSTLELGDSALYLCASRLALTPSYEQYFGPGTRLTVT.